This T cell receptor beta chain came from a study of T cells in tuberculosis. Study-level background: The T cells targeted glucose monomycolate, a mycobacterial lipid, via CD1B.

Trimming removed 2 bases from V and 1 base from J, with 21 bases in between. CDR1 and CDR2 from the germline V gene are LGHNT and FRNRAP. This CDR3 has 19 residues. Sorting used thawed, overnight-rested PBMC stained with anti-CD3, a viability dye and GMM-loaded CD1B tetramer. C32 glucose monomycolate from Rhodococcus equi was loaded onto the CD1B tetramers. Tetramer-sorted PBMC had been CD14 monocyte-depleted before freezing. Each donor contributed some 100,000 sorted tetramer-negative cells. This clone was detected a few times. No alpha-beta pairing information exists for these sequences. Libraries were prepared by immunoSEQ multiplex PCR; TCRdb keeps only in-frame clonotypes and omits some of them. Counted here are roughly 59,000 clones, approximately 81% occurring once; the ten biggest clones make up roughly 13%.

The V call is TRBV12-5, the J call TRBJ2-1; tentatively, D is TRBD2 (6 bases). The sequencing input was CD1b-GMM tetramer-negative cells sorted from PBMCs. The sequence was obtained from an adult woman with latent tuberculosis. The CDR3 DNA sequence: TGTGCTAGTGGTTTGCCACGTGCCGTGGCGGGGCAGTCCTACAATGAGCAGTTCTTC. This gives the protein CASGLPRAVAGQSYNEQFF.